The 10 T cell receptor beta chains reported below all come from one sample, sequenced in a study of OX40 agonist ivuxolimab in advanced cancers. The protocol was immunoSEQ multiplex PCR, while the TCRdb copy is restricted to in-frame clones and leaves out a portion. The data show about 53,000 clones, around 87% seen once. Source: CD4+ or CD8+ T cells sorted from blood, taken in a trial of the OX40 agonist ivuxolimab. These receptors originate from an adult with an advanced solid tumor such as melanoma, head and neck, liver or kidney cancer.

The rearrangement joins TRBV29-1 to TRBJ2-3; tentative D call: TRBD2 (5 bases). The V end was cut by 3 bases, the J end by 1 base, with 5 bases between. Germline V gene data show CDR1 as SQVTM and CDR2 as ANQGSEA. The CDR3 covers 12 residues. CDR3 in DNA: TGCAGCGTTGAGAGGGGCACAGATACGCAGTATTTT. The encoded protein is CSVERGTDTQYF.

The rearrangement links TRBV30 to TRBJ1-2; perhaps TRBD1 as D (5 bases). The length of the CDR3 is 15 residues. Germline V CDR1 and CDR2: GTSNPN, SVGIG (reference sequence). V was shortened by 2 bases and J by 1 base, with 14 bases between the two germline ends. The CDR3 loop reads CAWSFSLGGNYGYTF. CDR3 coding DNA: TGTGCCTGGAGTTTTAGTTTGGGGGGTAACTATGGCTACACCTTC.

The V and J genes are TRBV6-6 and TRBJ2-3; no reliable D call. V was clipped by 1 base and J by 7 bases, with 3 bases between them. The V gene's germline CDR1 is MNHNY and CDR2 SVGAGI (reference sequence). The CDR3 runs to 11 residues. CDR3 loop: CASSYLNTQYF. The CDR3 nucleotides are TGTGCCAGCAGTTACTTAAATACGCAGTATTTT.

This clone was observed a single time. The rearrangement links TRBV6-1 to TRBJ1-1; 9 bases are a match to TRBD1. V lost 5 bases and J lost 10; bases outside the gene matches: 11. CDR1 and CDR2 (germline): MNHNS, SASEGT. The CDR3 has 14 residues. Here the CDR3 reads CASSPQTGGTRAFF. The CDR3 DNA follows: TGTGCCAGCAGTCCTCAAACAGGGGGCACACGAGCTTTCTTT.

V and J are TRBV30 and TRBJ1-3, with D hard to call. V was clipped by 0 bases and J by 4 bases, with 1 base between them. The V gene's germline CDR1 is GTSNPN and CDR2 SVGIG (reference sequence). The CDR3 is 11 amino acids. DNA of the CDR3: TGTGCCTGGAGTGTAGGAAACACCATATATTTT. Protein: CAWSVGNTIYF.

V and J are TRBV19 and TRBJ1-4; the match to TRBD1 covers 7 bases. The CDR3 length is 15 residues. Germline CDR1 LNHDA, CDR2 SQIVND (reference sequence). The V and J ends lost 5 bases and 5 bases, in that order; junction bases with no gene match: 8. For the CDR3, the DNA is TGTGCCAGTAGTTCCCCGGGACAGCAAAATGAAAAACTGTTTTTT. Its protein is CASSSPGQQNEKLFF.

This sequence joins TRBV10-3 and TRBJ1-4, with D hard to call. Germline V gene sequence: CDR1 ENHRY, CDR2 SYGVKD. Trimming shortened V by 11 bases and J by 6 bases, and 16 bases separated the two germline ends. This CDR3 spans 13 amino acids. The chain's CDR3 is CASKRFGDEKLFF. CDR3 sequence (DNA): TGTGCCTCCAAACGGTTTGGGGATGAAAAACTGTTTTTT.

The chain combines TRBV5-1 with TRBJ2-5, with a weak D call TRBD2 (5 bases). V lost 2 bases, J lost 3 bases, and 8 bases lay in between. The CDR3 sequence is 13 residues long. CDR1 SGHRS and CDR2 YFSETQ come from the germline V gene. Written as DNA, the CDR3 is TGCGCCAGCAGCTTCCGGGGAGAAGAGACCCAGTACTTC. Residues: CASSFRGEETQYF.

V gene TRBV7-6 combines with J gene TRBJ1-2; D is uncertain. CDR3 length equals 12 residues. Trimming removed 1 base at V and 6 bases at J, with 6 bases between. Germline assignment: CDR1 SGHVS and CDR2 FNYEAQ. The CDR3 DNA is TGTGCCAGCAGCTTAGGGGCGGATGGCTACACCTTC. Encoded protein: CASSLGADGYTF. Full variable domain (rest looked up from reference TRBV7-6 and TRBJ1-2): GAGVSQSPRYKVTKRGQDVALRCDPISGHVSLYWYRQALGQGPEFLTYFNYEAQQDKSGLPNDRFSAERPEGSISTLTIQRTEQRDSAMYRCASSLGADGYTFGSGTRLTVV.

The rearrangement uses TRBV6-1 and TRBJ2-1, with TRBD2 identical over 7 bases. The V gene end was trimmed by 2 bases and the J gene end by 3 bases; junction bases not matched to a gene: 1. The germline gives CDR1 MNHNS, CDR2 SASEGT. The CDR3 is made up of 14 amino acids. The CDR3 here is CASSELADYNEQFF. DNA for the CDR3: TGTGCCAGCAGTGAACTAGCGGACTACAATGAGCAGTTCTTC.